Below are 23 T cell receptor beta chains sequenced from a single sample in a study of T cells in Graves' hyperthyroidism and ophthalmopathy. TCR beta CDR3 regions were amplified from RNA. A first-round RT-PCR of the TCR CDR3 used the HTBI primer set. MiXCR was run by TCRdb on the multiplex PCR reads, yielding one entry per CDR3 protein. The table lists hundreds of thousands of distinct CDR3 sequences, around 15% of them singletons. Sequenced sample: blood. The receptors come from a middle-aged woman with Graves' ophthalmopathy.

This clonotype was picked up many times. The CDR3 loop reads CSVESAGEVLETQYF. The CDR3 nucleotides read TGCAGCGTTGAGTCGGCGGGAGAGGTTTTAGAGACCCAGTACTTC. This chain links TRBV29-1 with TRBJ2-5, with TRBD2 identical over 7 bases. V lost 3 bases, J lost 4 bases, and 11 bases stayed unmatched. The CDR3 contains 15 residues. CDR1 is SQVTM, CDR2 ANQGSEA, per germline.

The chain uses TRBV9 and TRBJ2-7, with unresolved D. Trimming removed 3 bases from V and 1 base from J, with 8 bases in between. Germline V gene sequence: CDR1 SGDLS, CDR2 YYNGEE. CDR3 length: 13 residues. CDR3 in DNA: TGTGCCAGCAGCGGCCCCTTATCCTACGAGCAGTACTTC. Translation: CASSGPLSYEQYF.

The chain is built from TRBV18 and TRBJ1-2; 8 positions match TRBD1. V lost 0 bases, J lost 3 bases, and 6 bases stayed unmatched. The germline V gene encodes CDR1 KGHSH and CDR2 LQKENI. The CDR3 totals 16 residues. CDR3 coding DNA: TGTGCCAGCTCACCACCGTACCCACAGGGGGACTATGGCTACACCTTC. Protein sequence: CASSPPYPQGDYGYTF.

This clonotype was seen at least ten times. This chain uses TRBV6-1 with TRBJ2-1, with D unresolved. CDR1 and CDR2 from the germline V gene are MNHNS and SASEGT. Trimming took 7 bases from V and 0 from J, leaving 1 base between them. The CDR3 runs to 11 residues. CDR3 sequence (DNA): TGTGCCAGCAACTCCTACAATGAGCAGTTCTTC. It specifies CASNSYNEQFF.

In this sample, this clonotype turned up many times. The CDR3 sequence: CASSTTSSYEQYF. The CDR3 nucleotides read TGTGCCAGCAGCACTACGAGCTCCTACGAGCAGTACTTC. The chain couples TRBV6-2 or TRBV6-3 to TRBJ2-7; D call uncertain. V lost 6 bases and J 0 bases, leaving 9 bases between the germline ends. Germline assignment: CDR1 MNHEY and CDR2 SVGEGT. The CDR3 has 13 residues.

Concerning this clonotype itself: A read error is possible here, since a much larger clone lies one base away. The CDR3 loop is CAWSPTPGPGNTIYF. The CDR3 DNA follows: TGTGCCTGGAGCCCGACCCCAGGGCCTGGAAACACCATATATTTT. This chain uses TRBV30 with TRBJ1-3; maybe TRBD1 (5 bases). This CDR3 has 15 residues. The V and J ends lost 3 bases and 2 bases respectively, with 14 bases between them. Looked up from germline, CDR1 is GTSNPN and CDR2 is SVGIG (reference sequence). Using reference TRBV30 and TRBJ1-3 for the parts outside the CDR3, the full variable domain is SQTIHQWPATLVQPVGSPLSLECTVEGTSNPNLYWYRQAAGRGLQLLFYSVGIGQISSEVPQNLSASRPQDRQFILSSKKLLLSDSGFYLCAWSPTPGPGNTIYFGEGSWLTVV.

This clonotype occurred many times. The CDR3 coding sequence is TGTGCCAGCAGTTGGGGCAGGGAGGGCAATCAGCCCCAGCATTTT. Protein: CASSWGREGNQPQHF. V is TRBV28 and J is TRBJ1-5; tentative D call: TRBD1 (5 bases). Germline V lookup: CDR1 MDHEN, CDR2 SYDVKM. The CDR3 extends over 15 amino acids. Trimming cost V 4 bases and J 2 bases, with 12 bases left between them.

Ten or more counts support this clonotype. The V gene is TRBV12-3 or TRBV12-4, the J gene TRBJ2-7; D unresolved. The CDR3 consists of 13 residues. V was cut by 5 bases and J by 3 bases, with 11 bases left in between. This CDR3 reads CASSIGRDYEQYF. The CDR3 bases are TGTGCCAGCAGTATCGGGCGCGACTACGAGCAGTACTTC.

CDR3 DNA sequence: TGTGCCAGCAGCGTAGGTTCGGGGGCGAGGTCGGAGACCCAGTACTTC. Protein: CASSVGSGARSETQYF. The V gene is TRBV9, the J gene TRBJ2-5, with D perhaps being TRBD1 or TRBD2 (6 bases each). The germline V gene encodes CDR1 SGDLS and CDR2 YYNGEE. The length of the CDR3 is 16 residues. With 0 bases removed from V and 5 bases from J, the gap between germline ends came to 17 bases.

This clonotype was observed many times. The chain joins TRBV12-3 or TRBV12-4 to TRBJ1-5, with 9 bases aligning to TRBD1. The junction had 12 bases not matched to a gene; V was cut back by 6 bases and J by 9 bases. This CDR3 has 15 amino acids. This CDR3 is CASSGQGLEHRPQHF. The CDR3 coding sequence is TGTGCCAGCAGCGGACAGGGGTTGGAGCATCGGCCCCAGCATTTT.

This chain joins TRBV29-1 and TRBJ1-4, with D unresolved. Germline values: CDR1 SQVTM, CDR2 ANQGSEA. Deletions cut 5 bases from V and 7 bases from J, with 14 bases between. This CDR3 has 13 residues. This CDR3 reads CSVRTPGSEKLFF. As DNA, the CDR3 is TGCAGCGTTCGAACACCCGGGAGTGAAAAACTGTTTTTT. The whole variable domain, remainder taken from reference TRBV29-1 and TRBJ1-4, is SAVISQKPSRDICQRGTSLTIQCQVDSQVTMMFWYRQQPGQSLTLIATANQGSEATYESGFVIDKFPISRPNLTFSTLTVSNMSPEDSSIYLCSVRTPGSEKLFFGSGTQLSVL.

The table lists this clonotype with many counts. J is TRBJ1-2 and V is TRBV4-1; D might be TRBD1 (5 bases). Germline CDR1 is MGHRA and CDR2 is YSYEKL. The V and J ends lost 4 bases and 6 bases respectively, with 18 bases between them. The CDR3 spans 15 residues. The CDR3: CASSPPAGVGNGYTF. CDR3 coding DNA: TGCGCCAGCAGCCCGCCAGCGGGGGTAGGCAATGGCTACACCTTC.

This clonotype occurred many times. The chain links TRBV7-8 to TRBJ2-7; D possibly corresponds to TRBD1 (6 bases). Germline loops: CDR1 SGHVS, CDR2 FQNEAQ. Trimming left V 6 bases short and J 6 bases short, with 15 bases between. The CDR3 sequence is 13 residues long. Written as DNA, the CDR3 is TGTGCCAGCAGGCCAACAGGGAGCCTCGAGCAGTACTTC. Protein: CASRPTGSLEQYF.

This clonotype appeared a few times. The chain recombines TRBV4-1 with TRBJ1-5, with 8 bases that match TRBD1. J gave up 6 bases and V 3 bases, and 7 bases lay outside the gene matches. The CDR3 extends over 15 amino acids. Germline loops: CDR1 MGHRA, CDR2 YSYEKL. CDR3 protein: CASSHDQGAGQPQHF. For the CDR3, the DNA is TGCGCCAGCAGCCACGATCAGGGGGCCGGTCAGCCCCAGCATTTT.

This clonotype was observed many times. This chain joins TRBV5-1 and TRBJ1-2; tentative D call: TRBD1 (5 bases). Germline CDR1 reads SGHRS; CDR2 reads YFSETQ. The CDR3 sequence is 14 residues long. V lost 4 bases and J 0 bases, leaving 10 bases between the germline ends. CDR3 region: CASSPRTPNYGYTF. The CDR3 nucleotides are TGCGCCAGCAGCCCCCGGACACCTAACTATGGCTACACCTTC.

This clonotype was picked up many times. This sequence joins TRBV20-1 and TRBJ1-1, with a tentative D call TRBD1 (6 bases). The CDR3 runs 14 residues. V dropped 5 bases and J dropped 3 bases, with 16 bases sitting between them. Germline V gene data show CDR1 as DFQATT and CDR2 as SNEGSKA (reference sequence). The chain's CDR3 is CSARHRERDTEAFF. Written as DNA, the CDR3 is TGCAGTGCTCGCCACAGGGAGAGGGACACTGAAGCTTTCTTT.

V usage is TRBV30 and J usage is TRBJ2-7, with D hard to call. This CDR3 spans 14 amino acids. The V gene's germline CDR1 is GTSNPN and CDR2 SVGIG (reference sequence). The V and J ends lost 2 bases and 6 bases respectively, with 17 bases between them. In DNA form, the CDR3 reads TGTGCCTGGAGTAACGGTCTAGTAAACGGCGAGCAGTACTTC. This translates into CAWSNGLVNGEQYF.

This clonotype was observed at least ten times. This chain joins TRBV20-1 and TRBJ1-2, with 7 bases lining up with TRBD1. The CDR3 consists of 13 residues. CDR1 and CDR2 (germline): DFQATT, SNEGSKA (reference sequence). V gave up 4 bases and J gave up 2 bases; unmatched junction bases: 4. Written as DNA, the CDR3 is TGCAGTGCTACGACAGGGTACAACTATGGCTACACCTTC. Residues: CSATTGYNYGYTF.

This clonotype was detected many times. The V and J genes are TRBV6-1 and TRBJ2-7; 10 nucleotides align to TRBD2. The CDR3 sequence is 16 residues long. CDR1 and CDR2 (germline): MNHNS, SASEGT. Trimming took 6 bases from V and 4 from J; bases not matched to a gene: 12. CDR3 in DNA: TGTGCCAGCAGCCCACCGCCCAGCGGGAGGGGGTACGAGCAGTACTTC. Residues: CASSPPPSGRGYEQYF.

This clonotype was observed a handful of times. This rearrangement joins TRBV30 to TRBJ2-7; no definite D call. Germline CDR1 and CDR2: GTSNPN and SVGIG (reference sequence). V lost 0 bases and J 4 bases, leaving 13 bases between the germline ends. This CDR3 contains 14 residues. The CDR3 protein is CAWSVSDYGYEQYF. The DNA of the CDR3 is TGTGCCTGGAGTGTTTCAGATTATGGTTACGAGCAGTACTTC. Full variable domain (remainder filled in from reference TRBV30 and TRBJ2-7): SQTIHQWPATLVQPVGSPLSLECTVEGTSNPNLYWYRQAAGRGLQLLFYSVGIGQISSEVPQNLSASRPQDRQFILSSKKLLLSDSGFYLCAWSVSDYGYEQYFGPGTRLTVT.

This clonotype turned up a few times. The chain recombines TRBV19 with TRBJ2-2; D remains ambiguous. V lost 6 bases to trimming and J lost 5 bases, with 10 bases between them. CDR3 length: 13 amino acids. Germline CDR1 LNHDA, CDR2 SQIVND (reference sequence). The chain's CDR3 is CASRTVRTGELFF. DNA for the CDR3: TGTGCCAGTAGGACCGTGAGGACCGGGGAGCTGTTTTTT.

This clonotype was seen a handful of times. The chain is built from TRBV7-3 and TRBJ2-2; no definite D call. This CDR3 has 14 residues. Between the trimmed V and J ends, which lost 0 bases and 4 bases, there was a span of 6 bases. Germline V CDR1 and CDR2: SGHTA, FQGTGA. The CDR3 coding sequence is TGTGCCAGCAGCTTAACGGTGACCACCGGGGAGCTGTTTTTT. Amino acid sequence: CASSLTVTTGELFF.

This clonotype appeared many times. The chain employs TRBV6-5 and TRBJ2-7; D remains unclear. Germline values: CDR1 MNHEY, CDR2 SVGAGI. The CDR3 contains 11 residues. Trimming removed 5 bases at V and 8 bases at J, with 10 bases between. The CDR3 bases are TGTGCCAGCAGTCTCCCGCCCCAGCAGTACTTC. Its translation is CASSLPPQQYF.